This T cell receptor (beta chain) is drawn from a study of blood T cell repertoires in COVID-19. Across the whole study: Samples came from the United States, Italy and Spain, spanning acute and convalescent COVID-19. From T cells, B-cell-depleted T cells, or PBMCs came the material, which was cDNA or gDNA.

TCRdb's table, derived via immunoSEQ multiplex PCR, lists solely in-frame clones and lacks some. The repertoire consists of about 99,000 clones, with about four fifths occurring once and the leading ten covering around 4.8%. Only a few counts were recorded for this clone. Enrollment of patients from Seattle took place during active infection, with longitudinal follow-up. V lost 6 bases, J lost 5 bases, and 5 bases stayed unmatched. Germline CDR1 reads MNHEY; CDR2 reads SVGAGI. This CDR3 comprises 13 residues. The specimen sequenced was peripheral blood. The chain is built from TRBV6-5 and TRBJ2-7; 9 bases fit TRBD1. This clonotype originated in a man aged 80 or over with COVID-19, enrolled during active disease. This CDR3 is CASSWDRDDEQYF. The CDR3 bases are TGTGCCAGCAGCTGGGACAGGGACGACGAGCAGTACTTC.